The 16 T cell receptor beta chains reported below all come from one sample, sequenced in a study of PD-1 blockade in classical Hodgkin lymphoma. Using immunoSEQ multiplex PCR, the repertoire was profiled, and TCRdb retains in-frame clones only, with some absent. The profile shows 25,000 to 35,000 clones, roughly 80% of them singletons. Time point: cycle 4 day 1 (C4D1), after 6 weeks of nivolumab. Each and every patient relapsed after autologous stem cell transplantation, and patients got differing brentuximab vedotin exposure. Purification of CD4+ T cells from thawed PBMCs was performed via magnetic negative selection. The sequencing used CD4+ T cells from blood, collected before the fourth cycle of nivolumab. Source of these receptors: a human donor with classical Hodgkin lymphoma.

The chain employs TRBV7-2 and TRBJ2-5, with D possibly being TRBD1 (6 bases). Germline CDR1 and CDR2: SGHTA and FQGNSA. The CDR3 sequence is 16 residues long. The V gene lost 5 bases and the J gene lost 4 bases, with 20 bases spanning the gap. As DNA, the CDR3 is TGTGCCAGCAGCCCCGACAGGACCCGCTGGGGAGAGACCCAGTACTTC. This encodes CASSPDRTRWGETQYF. The complete variable domain, with remaining parts taken from reference TRBV7-2 and TRBJ2-5, reads GAGVSQSPSNKVTEKGKDVELRCDPISGHTALYWYRQSLGQGLEFLIYFQGNSAPDKSGLPSDRFSAERTGGSVSTLTIQRTQQEDSAVYLCASSPDRTRWGETQYFGPGTRLLVL.

The J gene is TRBJ1-6, the V gene TRBV5-1; a possible D gene is TRBD1 (5 bases). Germline assignment: CDR1 SGHRS and CDR2 YFSETQ. CDR3 length: 15 residues. V gave up 2 bases and J gave up 5 bases, with 11 bases separating them. Written as DNA, the CDR3 is TGCGCCAGCAGCTTACAGGTACCTGATAATTCACCCCTCCACTTT. Translation: CASSLQVPDNSPLHF.

The chain is built from TRBV7-9 and TRBJ2-7; D uncertain. This CDR3 spans 11 amino acids. Trimming stripped 3 bases from V and 10 bases from J, with 10 bases between. In germline, CDR1 is SEHNR, CDR2 FQNEAQ (reference sequence). The CDR3 nucleotides are TGTGCCAGCAGCTTTACTGACAAACAGTACTTC. Its protein product is CASSFTDKQYF.

CDR3 protein: CASSGVDTEAFF. The DNA for the CDR3 is TGTGCCAGCAGTGGGGTAGACACTGAAGCTTTCTTT. The chain joins TRBV6-6 to TRBJ1-1; the D is unclear. This CDR3 is 12 amino acids long. Trimming took off 5 bases at V and 3 bases at J, with 7 bases between the two ends. Germline loops: CDR1 MNHNY, CDR2 SVGAGI (reference sequence).

This chain uses TRBV5-1 with TRBJ2-3; D is uncertain. V lost 10 bases, J lost 0 bases, and 15 bases lay in between. The CDR3 has 14 amino acids. Germline CDR1 and CDR2: SGHRS and YFSETQ. CDR3 sequence (DNA): TGCGCCGGACGCCGCGAGATAAGCACAGATACGCAGTATTTT. Translation: CAGRREISTDTQYF.

CDR3 DNA: TGTGCTAGTGGTTTGGGACAGACCTACACCGGGGAGCTGTTTTTT. Protein: CASGLGQTYTGELFF. This rearrangement joins TRBV12-5 to TRBJ2-2; a weak D match, TRBD1 (5 bases). Trimming left V 1 base short and J 3 bases short, with 9 bases between. Germline values: CDR1 LGHNT, CDR2 FRNRAP. The CDR3 extends over 15 amino acids.

The chain has TRBV11-3 and TRBJ2-1, with 8 bases identical to TRBD2. CDR1 and CDR2 from the germline V gene are SGHNT and YENEEA. The J segment lost 9 bases and the V segment lost 6 bases, leaving 7 bases of the junction unmatched. The CDR3 spans 13 residues. In DNA form, the CDR3 reads TGTGCCAGCAGTCACGGACTAGCCCGTGAGCAGTTCTTC. This gives the protein CASSHGLAREQFF.

This clone was found a few times. V is TRBV12-2 and J is TRBJ2-7. TRBV12-2 is labeled a pseudogene. CDR3 length equals 13 residues. CDR3 sequence reads: CASLGTASYEQYF. CDR3 DNA sequence: TGTGCAAGTCTAGGGACCGCCTCCTACGAGCAGTACTTC.

This clone was detected only a few times. This chain joins TRBV7-9 and TRBJ1-1, with 7 nucleotides matching TRBD1. The CDR3 spans 14 residues. V shed 6 bases, J shed 4 bases, and the junction held 8 bases outside the gene matches. Germline lookup yields CDR1 SEHNR and CDR2 FQNEAQ (reference sequence). CDR3 region: CASRVDRDSTEAFF. In nucleotides, the CDR3 is TGTGCCAGCAGAGTAGACAGGGATAGCACTGAAGCTTTCTTT.

This chain connects TRBV28 to TRBJ1-5, with TRBD1 identical over 8 bases. Germline loops: CDR1 MDHEN, CDR2 SYDVKM. Losses at the gene ends were 2 bases for V and 3 bases for J; bases not matched to a gene: 3. This CDR3 comprises 15 residues. CDR3 amino acids: CASSLGDRFNQPQHF. CDR3 DNA: TGTGCCAGCAGTTTAGGGGACAGGTTCAATCAGCCCCAGCATTTT.

The chain uses TRBV6-4 and TRBJ2-3; 7 bases line up with TRBD1. Germline CDR1 is MRHNA and CDR2 is SNTAGT. The CDR3 contains 17 residues. The trim removed 3 bases at V and 1 base at J, leaving 10 bases unmatched. This CDR3 reads CASSERERTGGTDTQYF. In DNA, the CDR3 is TGTGCCAGCAGTGAGAGGGAGAGGACAGGCGGCACAGATACGCAGTATTTT.

This chain joins TRBV21-1 and TRBJ1-5; TRBD1 was called by the table and not checked on the DNA. TRBV21-1 counts as a pseudogene. CDR3 length: 15 amino acids. CDR3 loop: CASSSQGTENQPQHF. The DNA for the CDR3 is TGTGCCAGCAGCTCCCAGGGGACAGAGAATCAGCCCCAGCATTTT.

This rearrangement joins TRBV5-8 to TRBJ2-2, with a possible D match to TRBD2 (5 bases). Germline lookup yields CDR1 SGHTS and CDR2 YDEGEE. Trimming cost V 2 bases and J 6 bases, with 8 bases left between them. CDR3 length: 13 amino acids. The CDR3 nucleotides are TGTGCCAGCAGCTTCGGGGTATCCGGGGAGCTGTTTTTT. Encoded protein: CASSFGVSGELFF.

This clone was counted between two and nine times. The chain links TRBV18 to TRBJ1-5, with D possibly being TRBD1 (5 bases). Germline CDR1 is KGHSH and CDR2 is LQKENI. The CDR3 loop spans 14 amino acids. V lost 9 bases and J 3 bases, leaving 15 bases between the germline ends. CDR3 region: CARGGDVFNQPQHF. Written as DNA, the CDR3 is TGTGCCAGGGGAGGGGACGTCTTCAATCAGCCCCAGCATTTT.

The rearrangement links TRBV7-9 to TRBJ1-6; TRBD1 aligns across 8 bases. There are 18 residues in the CDR3. The J segment lost 0 bases and the V segment lost 5 bases, leaving 9 bases of the junction unmatched. CDR1 SEHNR and CDR2 FQNEAQ come from the germline V gene (reference sequence). CDR3 in DNA: TGTGCCAGCAGCCTAGACAGGGGTGGAAGCTCCTATAATTCACCCCTCCACTTT. Translation gives CASSLDRGGSSYNSPLHF.

This sequence joins TRBV7-9 and TRBJ2-5; 9 bases agree with TRBD2. CDR1 is SEHNR, CDR2 FQNEAQ, per germline (reference sequence). The CDR3 runs to 14 residues. Trimming removed 6 bases from V and 7 bases from J; junction bases left unmatched: 9. CDR3 coding DNA: TGTGCCAGCAGAGAGCGGGGGGATTTTGGGACCCAGTACTTC. It encodes CASRERGDFGTQYF.